This T cell receptor beta chain originates from a study of tumor and adjacent non-tumor tissue in lung cancer. The overall study: Histology: 12 adenocarcinoma, a couple of squamous cell carcinoma, 1 small cell lung cancer. Around 4.4 million productive TCRbeta reads were obtained per sample on average.

As concerns this clonotype: Sequence at one end of the junction differs from germline and may be a read error.

RNA was extracted from bulk tissue without any cell sorting. CDR1 and CDR2 (germline): DFQATT, SNEGSKA (reference sequence). The CDR3 totals 14 residues. TCRbeta libraries were built with three rounds of nested PCR, modified from ARM-PCR. TCRdb redid the calling of the multiplex PCR reads with MiXCR, one entry per CDR3 protein. The sample contains 65,000 to 80,000 distinct CDR3 sequences, around 78% of which appear only once. This sequence joins TRBV20-1 and TRBJ2-7, with 9 nucleotides matching TRBD1. This clonotype originated in a man in his sixties with non-small cell lung cancer. The source material was lung tumor tissue. In DNA, the CDR3 is TGCAGTGCCCTCAATGTCGCTACAGGGGGCGAGCAGTATTTC. Amino acid sequence: CSALNVATGGEQYF.